Here is one T cell receptor (beta chain) with its context. Its specificity is unknown. Trimming removed 8 bases at V and 5 bases at J, with 15 bases between. Germline V CDR1 and CDR2: SNHLY, FYNNEI. This CDR3 spans 14 amino acids. Scientists isolated CD4+ T cells after a roughly 9-day culture period ended. This table comes from immunoSEQ multiplex PCR, and its TCRdb copy is limited to in-frame clones, with some not included. The data contain about 51,000 clones, about 70% of them singletons. The data stem from a study of vaccination effects on CD4 cells after COVID-19. Study information: Sequencing followed a ViraFEST assay step that expanded antigen-specific CD4+ T cells with viral peptide pools. Every participant took two doses of the BNT162b2 or mRNA-1273 vaccine.

The receptor was derived from a human donor who had a prior SARS-CoV-2 infection. This sample comprised CD4+ T cells from PBMCs cultured without peptide, obtained before COVID-19 vaccination. The genes are TRBV2 and TRBJ1-4, with D maybe TRBD1 (6 bases). CDR3 loop: CASGPRTANEKLFF. The CDR3 DNA is TGTGCCAGCGGCCCTAGGACAGCGAATGAAAAACTGTTTTTT.